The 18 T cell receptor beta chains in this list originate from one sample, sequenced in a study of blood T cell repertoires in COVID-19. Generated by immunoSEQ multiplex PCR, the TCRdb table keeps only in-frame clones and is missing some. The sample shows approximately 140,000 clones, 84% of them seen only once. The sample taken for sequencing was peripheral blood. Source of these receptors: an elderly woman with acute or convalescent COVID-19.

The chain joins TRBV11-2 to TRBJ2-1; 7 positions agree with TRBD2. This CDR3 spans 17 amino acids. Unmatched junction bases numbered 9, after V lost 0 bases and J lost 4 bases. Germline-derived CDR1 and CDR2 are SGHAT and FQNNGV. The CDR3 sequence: CASSLDGTTRYYNEQFF. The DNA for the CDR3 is TGTGCCAGCAGCTTAGATGGGACTACCCGTTATTACAATGAGCAGTTCTTC. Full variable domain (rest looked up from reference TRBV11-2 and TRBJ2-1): EAGVAQSPRYKIIEKRQSVAFWCNPISGHATLYWYQQILGQGPKLLIQFQNNGVVDDSQLPKDRFSAERLKGVDSTLKIQPAKLEDSAVYLCASSLDGTTRYYNEQFFGPGTRLTVL.

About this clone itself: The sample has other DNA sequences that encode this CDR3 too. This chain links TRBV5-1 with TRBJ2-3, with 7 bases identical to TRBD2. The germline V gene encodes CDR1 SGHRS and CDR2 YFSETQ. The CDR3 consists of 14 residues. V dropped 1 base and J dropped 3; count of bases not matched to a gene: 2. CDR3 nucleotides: TGCGCCAGCAGCTTGTCCGGGGGGACAGATACGCAGTATTTT. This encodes CASSLSGGTDTQYF.

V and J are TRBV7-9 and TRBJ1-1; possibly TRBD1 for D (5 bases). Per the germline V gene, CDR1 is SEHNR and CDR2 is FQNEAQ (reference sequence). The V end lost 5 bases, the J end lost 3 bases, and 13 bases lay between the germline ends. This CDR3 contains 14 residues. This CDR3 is CASSPRGGDTEAFF. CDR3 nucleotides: TGTGCCAGCAGCCCCCGGGGGGGGGACACTGAAGCTTTCTTT.

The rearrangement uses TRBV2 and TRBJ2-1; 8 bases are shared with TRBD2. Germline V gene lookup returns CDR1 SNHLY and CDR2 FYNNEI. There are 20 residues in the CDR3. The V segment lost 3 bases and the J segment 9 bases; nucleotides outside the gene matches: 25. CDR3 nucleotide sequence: TGTGCCAGCAGTGATATAAGTGGGCAGCTCCCGGGAGGGGGGGGGATTGAGCAGTTCTTC. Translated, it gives CASSDISGQLPGGGGIEQFF.

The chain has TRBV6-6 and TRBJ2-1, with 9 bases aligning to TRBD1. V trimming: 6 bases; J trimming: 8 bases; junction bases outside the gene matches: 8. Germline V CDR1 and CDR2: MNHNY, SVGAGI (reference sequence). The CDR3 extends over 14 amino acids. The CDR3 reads CASRDRGPGDEQFF. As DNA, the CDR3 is TGTGCCAGCAGGGACAGGGGCCCAGGGGATGAGCAGTTCTTC.

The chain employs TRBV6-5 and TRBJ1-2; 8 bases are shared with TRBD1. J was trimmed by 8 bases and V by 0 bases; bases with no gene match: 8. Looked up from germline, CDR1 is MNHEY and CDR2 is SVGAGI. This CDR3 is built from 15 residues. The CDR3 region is CASSYSHQGAKGYTF. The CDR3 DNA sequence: TGTGCCAGCAGTTACTCCCATCAGGGGGCGAAAGGCTACACCTTC.

CDR3: CASSRRGTGFQNIQYF. The CDR3 DNA reads as TGTGCCAGTAGTAGACGCGGGACAGGGTTCCAAAACATTCAGTACTTC. V is TRBV19 and J is TRBJ2-4; 9 bases match TRBD1. CDR1 is LNHDA and CDR2 is SQIVND in the germline V gene (reference sequence). CDR3 length equals 16 residues. J was trimmed by 5 bases and V by 4 bases; bases with no gene match: 9.

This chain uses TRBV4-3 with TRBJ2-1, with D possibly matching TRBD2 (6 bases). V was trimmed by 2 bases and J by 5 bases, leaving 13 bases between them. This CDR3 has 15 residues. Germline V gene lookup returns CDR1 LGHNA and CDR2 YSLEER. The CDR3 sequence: CASSQISGQNNEQFF. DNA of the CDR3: TGCGCCAGCAGCCAAATTAGCGGACAAAACAATGAGCAGTTCTTC.

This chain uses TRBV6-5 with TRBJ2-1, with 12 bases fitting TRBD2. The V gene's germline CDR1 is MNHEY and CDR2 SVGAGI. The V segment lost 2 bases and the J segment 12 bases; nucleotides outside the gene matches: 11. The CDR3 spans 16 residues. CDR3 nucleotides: TGTGCCAGCAGTTACAATCGAGGACTAGCGGGGAGATCGCAGTTCTTC. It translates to CASSYNRGLAGRSQFF.

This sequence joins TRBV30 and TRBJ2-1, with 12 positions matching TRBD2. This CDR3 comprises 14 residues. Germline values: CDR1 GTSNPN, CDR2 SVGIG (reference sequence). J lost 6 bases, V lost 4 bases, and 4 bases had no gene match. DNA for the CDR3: TGTGCCTGGACTAGCGGGAGGGCCAGCAATGAGCAGTTCTTC. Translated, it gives CAWTSGRASNEQFF.

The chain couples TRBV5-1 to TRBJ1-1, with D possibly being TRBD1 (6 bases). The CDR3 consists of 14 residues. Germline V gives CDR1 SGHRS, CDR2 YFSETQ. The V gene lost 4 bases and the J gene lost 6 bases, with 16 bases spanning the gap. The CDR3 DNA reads TGCGCCAGCAGCGCAGGACAGTCCTACTCTGAAGCTTTCTTT. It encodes CASSAGQSYSEAFF.

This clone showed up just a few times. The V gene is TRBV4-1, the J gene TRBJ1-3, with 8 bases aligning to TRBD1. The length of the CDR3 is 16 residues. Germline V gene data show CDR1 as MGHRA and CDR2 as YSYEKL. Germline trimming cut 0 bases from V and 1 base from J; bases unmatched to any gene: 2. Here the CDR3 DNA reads TGCGCCAGCAGCCAAGATTGGACAGGGTCTGGAAACACCATATATTTT. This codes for CASSQDWTGSGNTIYF.

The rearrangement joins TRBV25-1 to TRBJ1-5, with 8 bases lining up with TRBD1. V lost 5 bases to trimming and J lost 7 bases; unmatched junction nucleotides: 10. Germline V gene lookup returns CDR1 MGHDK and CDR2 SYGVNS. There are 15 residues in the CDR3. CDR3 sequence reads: CASSPNRGFLQPQHF. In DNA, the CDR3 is TGTGCCAGCAGTCCTAACAGGGGGTTCTTACAGCCCCAGCATTTT. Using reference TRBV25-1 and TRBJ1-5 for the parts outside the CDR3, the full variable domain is EADIYQTPRYLVIGTGKKITLECSQTMGHDKMYWYQQDPGMELHLIHYSYGVNSTEKGDLSSESTVSRIRTEHFPLTLESARPSHTSQYLCASSPNRGFLQPQHFGDGTRLSIL.

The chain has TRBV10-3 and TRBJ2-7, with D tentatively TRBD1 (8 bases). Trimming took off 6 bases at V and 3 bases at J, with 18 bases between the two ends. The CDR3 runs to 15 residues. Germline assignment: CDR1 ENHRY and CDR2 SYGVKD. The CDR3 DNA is TGTGCCATCAGAAAAAGCGGGACAGGAGACTACGAGCAGTACTTC. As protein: CAIRKSGTGDYEQYF.

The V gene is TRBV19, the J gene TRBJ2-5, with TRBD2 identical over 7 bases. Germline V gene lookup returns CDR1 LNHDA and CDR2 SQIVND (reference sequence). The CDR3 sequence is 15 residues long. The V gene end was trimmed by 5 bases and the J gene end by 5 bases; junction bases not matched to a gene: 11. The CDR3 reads CASSGRDYPRETQYF. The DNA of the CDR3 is TGTGCCAGTAGTGGCCGGGACTACCCTCGGGAGACCCAGTACTTC.

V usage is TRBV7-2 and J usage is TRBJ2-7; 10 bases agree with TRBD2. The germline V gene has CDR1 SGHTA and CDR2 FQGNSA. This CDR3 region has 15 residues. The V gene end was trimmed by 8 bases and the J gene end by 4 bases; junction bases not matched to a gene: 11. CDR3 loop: CASQSGRAARYEQYF. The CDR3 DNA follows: TGTGCCAGCCAGAGCGGGAGGGCCGCTAGGTACGAGCAGTACTTC.

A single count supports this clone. CDR3 region: CASSGPNTPEAFF. The CDR3 DNA sequence: TGTGCCAGCAGCGGGCCCAATACACCTGAAGCTTTCTTT. This rearrangement joins TRBV9 to TRBJ1-1; no reliable D call. V lost 3 bases, J lost 6 bases, and 12 bases lay in between. This CDR3 is built from 13 residues. The germline gives CDR1 SGDLS, CDR2 YYNGEE.

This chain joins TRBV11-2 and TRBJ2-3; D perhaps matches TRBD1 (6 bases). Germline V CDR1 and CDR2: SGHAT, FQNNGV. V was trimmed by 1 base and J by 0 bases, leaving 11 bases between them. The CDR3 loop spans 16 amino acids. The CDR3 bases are TGTGCCAGCAGCTTAGGACAGGCTACTAGCACAGATACGCAGTATTTT. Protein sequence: CASSLGQATSTDTQYF.